The source of this T cell receptor (beta chain) is a study of T-cell memory formation after mild COVID-19. TCRdb recomputed calls from the 5' RACE reads with MiXCR, one row per CDR3 protein. The data show more than 200,000 distinct CDR3 sequences, about a sixth seen once. This clonotype was seen a handful of times. Germline CDR1 and CDR2: DFQATT and SNEGSKA (reference sequence). The CDR3 covers 14 residues. Germline trimming cut 7 bases from V and 2 bases from J; bases unmatched to any gene: 10. The receptor's source is a man in his late teens or twenties who had mild COVID-19 (a few samples of this study predate the infection). Cell type and time point are not known. The chain recombines TRBV20-1 with TRBJ1-1; 7 bases match TRBD1. The material sequenced was PBMCs or a T cell subset sorted from them (not recorded which). As DNA, the CDR3 is TGCAGTGTCAAACCCAGGGGGGGAAACACTGAAGCTTTCTTT. It is translated as CSVKPRGGNTEAFF.